One sample yielded the 22 T cell receptor beta chains listed below, sequenced in a study of blood T cell repertoires in COVID-19. The protocol was immunoSEQ multiplex PCR, while the TCRdb copy is restricted to in-frame clones and leaves out a portion. Of 220,000 or so clones in the sample, about 85% were seen once. Input material: peripheral blood. These receptors came from a man aged 45 to 65 who had recovered from COVID-19.

The V gene is TRBV9, the J gene TRBJ2-7; D is perhaps TRBD1 (6 bases). Germline CDR1 and CDR2: SGDLS and YYNGEE. The CDR3 has 15 amino acids. Trimming took off 0 bases at V and 2 bases at J, with 12 bases between the two ends. CDR3 sequence reads: CASSVAAAGAYEQYF. Written as DNA, the CDR3 is TGTGCCAGCAGCGTAGCTGCGGCAGGGGCCTACGAGCAGTACTTC.

The chain uses TRBV3-1 (or the pseudogene TRBV3-2) and TRBJ1-6; no clear D. Germline CDR1 LGHDT, CDR2 YNNKEL (reference sequence). This CDR3 has 12 residues. Trimming pared 6 bases from V and 16 bases from J, leaving 16 bases between. The CDR3 protein is CASRKGGGPLHF. CDR3 sequence (DNA): TGTGCCAGCAGGAAGGGAGGTGGTCCGCTCCACTTT.

The chain employs TRBV27 and TRBJ1-1; D unresolved. Trimming removed 0 bases from V and 0 bases from J, with 11 bases in between. CDR1 and CDR2 (germline): MNHEY, SMNVEV (reference sequence). The CDR3 runs 16 residues. CDR3 residues: CASSLSSGRMNTEAFF. The CDR3 nucleotides read TGTGCCAGCAGTTTATCCTCGGGGAGGATGAACACTGAAGCTTTCTTT.

The V gene is TRBV4-1, the J gene TRBJ1-1; 9 bases map to TRBD1. The CDR3 is 16 amino acids. The germline V gene encodes CDR1 MGHRA and CDR2 YSYEKL. With V trimmed by 0 bases and J by 2 bases, 4 bases remained unmatched. In DNA form, the CDR3 reads TGCGCCAGCAGCCAAGATAGGGACAGGGTAAACACTGAAGCTTTCTTT. This sequence encodes CASSQDRDRVNTEAFF.

The V and J genes are TRBV19 and TRBJ2-1, with 12 bases fitting TRBD2. The ends lost 7 bases at V and 10 bases at J; junction bases unmatched: 8. Germline-derived CDR1 and CDR2 are LNHDA and SQIVND (reference sequence). CDR3 length: 14 residues. The CDR3 protein is CASTSSGRAQEQFF. The CDR3 DNA is TGTGCCAGTACTTCTAGCGGGAGGGCCCAGGAGCAGTTCTTC.

The chain is built from TRBV28 and TRBJ2-5, with D maybe TRBD1 (5 bases). CDR1 is MDHEN and CDR2 is SYDVKM in the germline V gene. The CDR3 is made up of 15 amino acids. V lost 6 bases and J lost 1, with 15 bases in between. Here the CDR3 reads CASRSRVRAQETQYF. The CDR3 region has the DNA TGTGCCAGCAGGTCCAGGGTAAGGGCCCAAGAGACCCAGTACTTC. Supplemented by reference TRBV28 and TRBJ2-5, the full variable domain reads DVKVTQSSRYLVKRTGEKVFLECVQDMDHENMFWYRQDPGLGLRLIYFSYDVKMKEKGDIPEGYSVSREKKERFSLILESASTNQTSMYLCASRSRVRAQETQYFGPGTRLLVL.

The rearrangement uses TRBV4-1 and TRBJ2-7; D uncertain. Germline loops: CDR1 MGHRA, CDR2 YSYEKL. V dropped 1 base and J dropped 4 bases, with 14 bases sitting between them. The CDR3 extends over 15 amino acids. As DNA, the CDR3 is TGCGCCAGCAGCCAAGGTGGCTTAGCTTATTACGAGCAGTACTTC. Protein: CASSQGGLAYYEQYF.

CDR3 region: CASSISKAGGSEQYF. DNA for the CDR3: TGTGCCAGCAGTATATCCAAGGCGGGGGGCAGCGAGCAGTACTTC. The genes are TRBV28 and TRBJ2-7, with 8 bases aligning to TRBD2. This CDR3 contains 15 residues. The germline gives CDR1 MDHEN, CDR2 SYDVKM. V lost 5 bases, J lost 6 bases, and 12 bases stayed unmatched.

V gene TRBV29-1 combines with J gene TRBJ2-3, with D perhaps matching TRBD2 (7 bases). CDR3 length equals 17 residues. Trimming pared 0 bases from V and 3 bases from J, leaving 19 bases between. The germline gives CDR1 SQVTM, CDR2 ANQGSEA. CDR3 nucleotide sequence: TGCAGCGTTGAAGACGTATGGGGGGGCATTTCAACAGATACGCAGTATTTT. This sequence encodes CSVEDVWGGISTDTQYF.

This clone was detected once. The genes are TRBV28 and TRBJ2-7; D gene uncertain. Per germline, CDR1 MDHEN and CDR2 SYDVKM. The CDR3 length is 15 residues. V was shortened by 3 bases and J by 0 bases, with 12 bases between the two germline ends. The CDR3 bases are TGTGCCAGCAGTTTCCCTCGCGCGTTCTCCTACGAGCAGTACTTC. Residues: CASSFPRAFSYEQYF.

V gene TRBV18 combines with J gene TRBJ2-7; tentatively, D is TRBD1 (6 bases). V shed 3 bases and J shed 6 bases, with 12 bases lying between them. The CDR3 length is 13 residues. The germline V gene encodes CDR1 KGHSH and CDR2 LQKENI. The CDR3 is CASSPNRDGEQYF. In DNA form, the CDR3 reads TGTGCCAGCTCACCGAACAGGGACGGCGAGCAGTACTTC.

The V gene is TRBV19, the J gene TRBJ1-3, with D unclear. Per germline, CDR1 LNHDA and CDR2 SQIVND (reference sequence). CDR3 length: 16 residues. V lost 4 bases to trimming and J lost 3 bases, with 16 bases between them. The CDR3 reads CASSSDLSGGGNTIYF. For the CDR3, the DNA is TGTGCCAGTAGTAGCGATCTCTCGGGAGGTGGAAACACCATATATTTT.

In the case of this clone: The conserved phenylalanine or tryptophan normally closing the CDR3 is absent here, so this likely arose from a read error. The limits of the CDR3 on the DNA are not certain, so only TCRdb's listed CDR3 is given. This chain uses TRBV27 with TRBJ2-3; the D call TRBD2 from the table was never checked on the DNA. From its first to its last residue, the CDR3 has 13 amino acids. Germline V gives CDR1 MNHEY, CDR2 SMNVEV (reference sequence). The CDR3 sequence is CASTPTTGLGPMV.

The chain has TRBV3-1 (or the pseudogene TRBV3-2) and TRBJ2-1, with 8 bases that match TRBD2. Germline CDR1 is LGHDT and CDR2 is YNNKEL (reference sequence). The CDR3 consists of 17 residues. The ends lost 0 bases at V and 7 bases at J; junction bases unmatched: 11. Here the CDR3 reads CASSQDWGLGGGNEQFF. DNA for the CDR3: TGTGCCAGCAGCCAAGATTGGGGACTAGGGGGAGGGAATGAGCAGTTCTTC.

The chain couples TRBV24-1 to TRBJ2-1; perhaps TRBD1 as D (5 bases). Trimming shortened V by 8 bases and J by 6 bases, and 16 bases separated the two germline ends. The CDR3 contains 14 residues. CDR1 is KGHDR and CDR2 is SFDVKD in the germline V gene. The CDR3 loop is CATKDSRVVNEQFF. The CDR3 DNA follows: TGTGCCACCAAAGACAGCCGAGTGGTCAATGAGCAGTTCTTC.

This clone occurred once. The CDR3 DNA reads as TGCGCCAGCAGCTTGGTGGGGGTAGGAGCGGGAGGGTCGGATGAGCAGTTCTTC. This encodes CASSLVGVGAGGSDEQFF. The chain links TRBV5-1 to TRBJ2-1; TRBD2 matches 10 bases. Trimming removed 0 bases from V and 8 bases from J; junction bases left unmatched: 14. CDR3 length equals 18 residues. Per germline, CDR1 SGHRS and CDR2 YFSETQ.

In its sample, this clone was seen a few times. The V and J genes are TRBV18 and TRBJ1-1; possibly TRBD1 for D (5 bases). V was clipped by 1 base and J by 4 bases, with 7 bases between them. Germline values: CDR1 KGHSH, CDR2 LQKENI. This CDR3 spans 13 amino acids. CDR3 loop: CASSPRGGTEAFF. CDR3 bases: TGTGCCAGCTCACCACGGGGGGGCACTGAAGCTTTCTTT. The full variable domain, rest sourced from reference TRBV18 and TRBJ1-1, is NAGVMQNPRHLVRRRGQEARLRCSPMKGHSHVYWYRQLPEEGLKFMVYLQKENIIDESGMPKERFSAEFPKEGPSILRIQQVVRGDSAAYFCASSPRGGTEAFFGQGTRLTVV.

The genes are TRBV19 and TRBJ1-5; 8 nucleotides agree with TRBD1. Unmatched junction bases numbered 2, after V lost 3 bases and J lost 1 base. CDR3 size: 15 residues. Germline V gene data show CDR1 as LNHDA and CDR2 as SQIVND (reference sequence). The CDR3 protein is CASSINRGSNQPQHF. The CDR3, as DNA: TGTGCCAGTAGTATTAACAGGGGGAGCAATCAGCCCCAGCATTTT.

V and J are TRBV7-2 and TRBJ2-7; 10 nucleotides agree with TRBD1. V lost 3 bases and J lost 0; bases outside the gene matches: 5. This CDR3 comprises 16 residues. Germline assignment: CDR1 SGHTA and CDR2 FQGNSA. For the CDR3, the DNA is TGTGCCAGCAGCTTCCCGGGACAGGGGTTCTCCTACGAGCAGTACTTC. Its translation is CASSFPGQGFSYEQYF. Complete variable domain (other parts from reference TRBV7-2 and TRBJ2-7): GAGVSQSPSNKVTEKGKDVELRCDPISGHTALYWYRQSLGQGLEFLIYFQGNSAPDKSGLPSDRFSAERTGGSVSTLTIQRTQQEDSAVYLCASSFPGQGFSYEQYFGPGTRLTVT.

The gene calls are TRBV7-2 and TRBJ1-2, with D tentatively TRBD1 (6 bases). The CDR3 has 13 amino acids. The germline gives CDR1 SGHTA, CDR2 FQGNSA. The ends were cut back, 1 base at V and 5 bases at J, with 8 bases in the middle. The CDR3 region is CASSLDRAYGYTF. CDR3 nucleotides: TGTGCCAGCAGCTTAGACAGGGCATATGGCTACACCTTC.

This chain links TRBV3-1 (or the pseudogene TRBV3-2) with TRBJ1-4, with TRBD1 matching 9 bases. CDR1 and CDR2 from the germline V gene are LGHDT and YNNKEL (reference sequence). The CDR3 consists of 15 residues. V was clipped by 3 bases and J by 8 bases; unmatched bases: 7. Here the CDR3 reads CASSHTGGAWEKLFF. In DNA form, the CDR3 reads TGTGCCAGCAGCCATACAGGGGGCGCTTGGGAAAAACTGTTTTTT.

Ten or more counts support this clone. V gene TRBV3-1 (or the pseudogene TRBV3-2) combines with J gene TRBJ2-1; 13 bases align to TRBD2. Germline V gene lookup returns CDR1 LGHDT and CDR2 YNNKEL (reference sequence). The CDR3 length is 16 residues. The J segment lost 4 bases and the V segment lost 4 bases, leaving 4 bases of the junction unmatched. The CDR3 DNA follows: TGTGCCAGCAGCCGACTAGCGGGAGGCGAGTACAATGAGCAGTTCTTC. Amino acid sequence: CASSRLAGGEYNEQFF.